The 22 T cell receptor beta chains in this list originate from one sample, sequenced in a study of shared clonotypes between healthy human individuals. Some clones are missing from TCRdb's copy, which holds only in-frame ones; the method was immunoSEQ multiplex PCR. The sample consists of millions of clones, 85% to 95% of them appearing once. What was sequenced was naive CD4+ T cells sorted from blood. Subset specified: CD45RA+ positively selected. Receptors originate from a man aged 18 to 29 in good health.

The J gene is TRBJ1-1, the V gene TRBV30, with D perhaps matching TRBD1 (6 bases). CDR1 and CDR2 from the germline V gene are GTSNPN and SVGIG (reference sequence). V lost 5 bases to trimming and J lost 2 bases, with 12 bases between them. This CDR3 contains 13 residues. The CDR3 region has the DNA TGTGCCTGGGCTAGACAGGCAAACACTGAAGCTTTCTTT. It codes for CAWARQANTEAFF. The whole variable domain, filled in from reference TRBV30 and TRBJ1-1, reads SQTIHQWPATLVQPVGSPLSLECTVEGTSNPNLYWYRQAAGRGLQLLFYSVGIGQISSEVPQNLSASRPQDRQFILSSKKLLLSDSGFYLCAWARQANTEAFFGQGTRLTVV.

The V and J genes are TRBV7-9 and TRBJ2-5; perhaps D is TRBD1 or TRBD2 (6 bases each). The CDR3 spans 13 residues. CDR1 SEHNR and CDR2 FQNEAQ come from the germline V gene (reference sequence). The germline V and J ends were trimmed by 7 bases and 5 bases, with 14 bases remaining between them. The CDR3 bases are TGTGCCAGCACTACCGGGGGCGCGGAGACCCAGTACTTC. Its translation: CASTTGGAETQYF.

In regard to this clone: Other DNA sequences from this sample encode an identical CDR3 as well. The V and J genes are TRBV18 and TRBJ2-7; 8 bases align to TRBD1. The CDR3 totals 14 residues. Germline assignment: CDR1 KGHSH and CDR2 LQKENI. J gave up 5 bases and V 6 bases, and 9 bases lay outside the gene matches. The CDR3: CASSPRTGLDEQYF. CDR3 nucleotide sequence: TGTGCCAGCTCTCCGCGGACAGGGTTGGACGAGCAGTACTTC.

The chain is built from TRBV2 and TRBJ1-6, with 9 positions matching TRBD1. The V segment lost 5 bases and the J segment 8 bases; nucleotides outside the gene matches: 7. CDR3 size: 15 residues. Looked up from germline, CDR1 is SNHLY and CDR2 is FYNNEI. This CDR3 reads CASSTGQGTYSPLHF. CDR3 nucleotide sequence: TGTGCCAGCAGTACAGGACAGGGGACCTATTCACCCCTCCACTTT.

V is TRBV10-3 and J is TRBJ1-2; 12 bases align to TRBD1. The germline CDR1 and CDR2 sequences are ENHRY and SYGVKD. CDR3 length: 16 residues. V lost 7 bases, J lost 8 bases, and 14 bases stayed unmatched. The CDR3: CAITTGTGGESRGYTF. CDR3 nucleotide sequence: TGTGCCATCACTACAGGGACAGGGGGCGAGAGCCGCGGCTACACCTTC.

This chain uses TRBV11-2 with TRBJ2-1; either TRBD1 or TRBD2 may fit D (5 bases each). This CDR3 has 16 amino acids. Germline V gene sequence: CDR1 SGHAT, CDR2 FQNNGV. V was clipped by 6 bases and J by 4 bases, with 19 bases between them. CDR3 in DNA: TGTGCCAGCAGACCGAGAGGGGAAGTAACGTACAATGAGCAGTTCTTC. It is translated as CASRPRGEVTYNEQFF.

The V call is TRBV5-1, the J call TRBJ2-3; unclear D gene. Trimming took 9 bases from V and 5 from J, leaving 7 bases between them. This CDR3 is 10 amino acids long. The germline CDR1 and CDR2 sequences are SGHRS and YFSETQ. In nucleotides, the CDR3 is TGCGCCACCCCGTTAGATACGCAGTATTTT. This codes for CATPLDTQYF.

The V and J genes are TRBV7-9 and TRBJ1-2; D is uncertain. Germline V gene sequence: CDR1 SEHNR, CDR2 FQNEAQ (reference sequence). Trimming shortened V by 1 base and J by 8 bases, and 8 bases separated the two germline ends. The CDR3 length is 12 residues. In nucleotides, the CDR3 is TGTGCCAGCAGCTTAGGTGAGGGAGGCTACACCTTC. Protein sequence: CASSLGEGGYTF.

V and J are TRBV11-3 and TRBJ2-5, with D perhaps matching TRBD2 (6 bases). The V end was cut by 1 base, the J end by 4 bases, with 13 bases between. CDR3 length equals 15 residues. Per the germline V gene, CDR1 is SGHNT and CDR2 is YENEEA. CDR3 DNA: TGTGCCAGCAGCTTAGTACGGGAGTCTCGAGAGACCCAGTACTTC. It is translated as CASSLVRESRETQYF. The full variable domain, with the rest looked up from reference TRBV11-3 and TRBJ2-5, is EAGVVQSPRYKIIEKKQPVAFWCNPISGHNTLYWYLQNLGQGPELLIRYENEEAVDDSQLPKDRFSAERLKGVDSTLKIQPAELGDSAVYLCASSLVRESRETQYFGPGTRLLVL.

This rearrangement joins TRBV10-3 to TRBJ1-6; 8 bases match TRBD1. The CDR3 runs 14 residues. Trimming at V came to 0 bases and at J to 11 bases, leaving 3 bases not matched to a gene. The germline CDR1 and CDR2 sequences are ENHRY and SYGVKD. The CDR3 here is CAISESTGVTPLHF. The CDR3 region has the DNA TGTGCCATCAGTGAGTCGACAGGGGTAACACCCCTCCACTTT.

The chain joins TRBV7-2 to TRBJ2-2, with TRBD2 matching 11 bases. CDR1 and CDR2 from the germline V gene are SGHTA and FQGNSA. The CDR3 spans 16 residues. Unmatched junction bases numbered 12, after V lost 7 bases and J lost 8 bases. The CDR3 nucleotides are TGTGCCAGCACCCCGGCGGCTAGCGGGAGGACTGGGGAGCTGTTTTTT. Its protein product is CASTPAASGRTGELFF.

The chain uses TRBV5-6 and TRBJ2-2; tentatively, D is TRBD1 (5 bases). The V end lost 4 bases, the J end lost 3 bases, and 19 bases lay between the germline ends. The CDR3 is 17 residues long. Germline CDR1 SGHDT, CDR2 YYEEEE. The CDR3 sequence is CASSPYSGPTYTGELFF. CDR3 coding DNA: TGTGCCAGCAGCCCATACTCAGGGCCAACCTACACCGGGGAGCTGTTTTTT.

As for this clone: Sequence at one end of the junction differs from germline and may be a read error. At the DNA level, this CDR3 is encoded by other sequences in the same sample as well. The CDR3 nucleotides are TGCGCCAGCAGAACTTCCGGGACGACCTATGGCTACACCTTC. It encodes CASRTSGTTYGYTF. The rearrangement uses TRBV6-5 and TRBJ1-2; possible D gene TRBD1, 5 bases. Germline loops: CDR1 MNHEY, CDR2 SVGAGI. CDR3 length: 14 residues.

The chain carries TRBV2 and TRBJ2-5, with 7 nucleotides matching TRBD1. Germline V gene lookup returns CDR1 SNHLY and CDR2 FYNNEI. With 6 bases clipped from V and 7 bases from J, the junction kept 8 bases outside the gene matches. The CDR3 runs to 13 residues. CDR3 loop: CASRQGTSGTQYF. As DNA, the CDR3 is TGTGCCAGCAGACAGGGGACCTCGGGGACCCAGTACTTC.

This sequence joins TRBV5-4 and TRBJ2-2, with D uncertain. The CDR3 extends over 12 amino acids. Germline V gene sequence: CDR1 SGHNT, CDR2 YYREEE (reference sequence). The germline V and J ends were trimmed by 3 bases and 7 bases, with 7 bases remaining between them. In DNA form, the CDR3 reads TGTGCCAGCAGCTCGAAGTACGGGGAGCTGTTTTTT. Amino acid sequence: CASSSKYGELFF. Full variable domain (remainder filled in from reference TRBV5-4 and TRBJ2-2): ETGVTQSPTHLIKTRGQQVTLRCSSQSGHNTVSWYQQALGQGPQFIFQYYREEENGRGNFPPRFSGLQFPNYSSELNVNALELDDSALYLCASSSKYGELFFGEGSRLTVL.

This clone has only one observation. This chain uses TRBV29-1 with TRBJ2-5; 11 positions agree with TRBD2. V shed 3 bases, J shed 5 bases, and the junction held 8 bases outside the gene matches. The CDR3 has 15 residues. The germline V gene encodes CDR1 SQVTM and CDR2 ANQGSEA. The chain's CDR3 is CSVDASGGLGETQYF. CDR3 nucleotides: TGCAGCGTTGATGCTAGCGGGGGGCTGGGGGAGACCCAGTACTTC.

Here the CDR3 reads CASSQDEGGTDTQYF. In DNA form, the CDR3 reads TGCGCCAGCAGCCAAGACGAGGGGGGGACAGATACGCAGTATTTT. This rearrangement joins TRBV4-1 to TRBJ2-3; possibly TRBD2 for D (7 bases). Germline V lookup: CDR1 MGHRA, CDR2 YSYEKL. The CDR3 totals 15 residues. V shed 0 bases and J shed 3 bases, with 10 bases lying between them.

This clone occurred once. The J gene is TRBJ2-2, the V gene TRBV2; no clear D. In germline, CDR1 is SNHLY, CDR2 FYNNEI. The CDR3 extends over 14 amino acids. Trimming pared 2 bases from V and 4 bases from J, leaving 8 bases between. This chain's CDR3 is CASSETWATGELFF. CDR3 nucleotide sequence: TGTGCCAGCAGTGAAACATGGGCCACCGGGGAGCTGTTTTTT.

The chain couples TRBV6-5 to TRBJ1-2, with 7 bases identical to TRBD1. Losses at the gene ends were 7 bases for V and 3 bases for J; bases not matched to a gene: 8. The CDR3 extends over 14 amino acids. The V gene's germline CDR1 is MNHEY and CDR2 SVGAGI. The CDR3 spells CASKRGQGDYGYTF. CDR3 sequence (DNA): TGTGCCAGCAAACGGGGGCAGGGGGACTATGGCTACACCTTC.

The rearrangement uses TRBV10-3 and TRBJ1-5; D is uncertain. In germline, CDR1 is ENHRY, CDR2 SYGVKD. The CDR3 consists of 15 residues. The V gene lost 1 base and the J gene lost 7 bases, with 14 bases spanning the gap. Here the CDR3 reads CAISELAGPAQPQHF. The CDR3, as DNA: TGTGCCATCAGTGAGTTGGCGGGCCCGGCGCAGCCCCAGCATTTT.

The J gene is TRBJ2-7, the V gene TRBV6-6; tentative D call: TRBD1 (7 bases). The V and J ends lost 7 bases and 4 bases respectively, with 14 bases between them. The CDR3 is 13 residues long. Germline V gene sequence: CDR1 MNHNY, CDR2 SVGAGI (reference sequence). The CDR3 sequence is CASTSPGGYEQYF. CDR3 bases: TGTGCCAGCACATCCCCAGGGGGGTACGAGCAGTACTTC.

The chain employs TRBV19 and TRBJ1-2; no firm D call. The CDR3 extends over 14 amino acids. The germline V and J ends were trimmed by 7 bases and 5 bases, with 17 bases remaining between them. From germline, CDR1 is LNHDA and CDR2 SQIVND (reference sequence). The DNA for the CDR3 is TGTGCCAGTACCTATACGACCGGAAGTTATGGCTACACCTTC. Protein: CASTYTTGSYGYTF.